A single sample is the source of the 8 T cell receptor beta chains below, sequenced in a study of blood T cells in healthy people across ages (dated by TCRdb to about 2015). The library was obtained by 5' RACE. These reads were obtained on an Illumina HiSeq 2500. The second PCR ran for roughly 6 to 11 cycles and used a J-beta primer mix along with a sample-barcoded 5' primer. TCRdb ran its own pipeline on the public reads, namely fastp trimming at Q25 and MiXCR clone calling, and kept in-frame beta chains. Each entry is one CDR3 protein sequence, shown with its most common DNA and genes. Counted in this sample were about 1.1 million distinct CDR3 sequences; roughly two fifths of them appeared once. The top ten constitute over 10% of the sample. The material sequenced was blood. These receptors were taken from a man between 18 and 29 years old in good health.

The genes are TRBV20-1 and TRBJ2-2; D uncertain. This CDR3 is built from 14 residues. Per the germline V gene, CDR1 is DFQATT and CDR2 is SNEGSKA (reference sequence). V lost 8 bases and J 4 bases, leaving 17 bases between the germline ends. The CDR3 DNA is TGCAGTACTAAGGATATCGCCCGCACCGGGGAGCTGTTTTTT. Protein product: CSTKDIARTGELFF.

This clonotype appeared a few times. J is TRBJ2-3 and V is TRBV2, with 12 bases aligning to TRBD2. V lost 4 bases, J lost 2 bases, and 1 base stayed unmatched. The germline CDR1 and CDR2 sequences are SNHLY and FYNNEI. This CDR3 contains 15 residues. The CDR3 protein is CASSGLAGVTDTQYF. The CDR3, as DNA: TGTGCCAGCAGTGGACTAGCGGGGGTCACAGATACGCAGTATTTT.

This clonotype has a handful of counts. The rearrangement links TRBV12-3 or TRBV12-4 to TRBJ1-4, with D maybe TRBD1 (5 bases). This CDR3 contains 15 residues. Between the trimmed V and J ends, which lost 3 bases and 5 bases, there was a span of 13 bases. Here the CDR3 reads CASSFGGTLNEKLFF. The CDR3 DNA is TGTGCCAGCAGTTTTGGTGGGACGTTAAATGAAAAACTGTTTTTT.

The chain is built from TRBV20-1 and TRBJ2-3; no reliable D call. This CDR3 has 12 amino acids. CDR1 DFQATT and CDR2 SNEGSKA come from the germline V gene (reference sequence). With 2 bases removed from V and 3 bases from J, the gap between germline ends came to 6 bases. For the CDR3, the DNA is TGCAGTGCTAGACCTACAACAGATACGCAGTATTTT. As protein: CSARPTTDTQYF.

DNA for the CDR3: TGTGCCATCAGTGAGTCGGGACAGGGCTATCAGCCCCAGCATTTT. Protein sequence: CAISESGQGYQPQHF. The chain recombines TRBV10-3 with TRBJ1-5; 9 nucleotides match TRBD1. The CDR3 consists of 15 residues. V was clipped by 0 bases and J by 5 bases; unmatched bases: 2. The germline gives CDR1 ENHRY, CDR2 SYGVKD.

The chain is built from TRBV12-3 or TRBV12-4 and TRBJ2-7; D uncertain. CDR3 size: 14 residues. V lost 2 bases to trimming and J lost 3 bases, with 11 bases between them. The CDR3 bases are TGTGCCAGCAGTTTATCAGGCTTAATCTACGAGCAGTACTTC. Translated, it gives CASSLSGLIYEQYF.

This chain uses TRBV29-1 with TRBJ2-1; the D is unclear. Looked up from germline, CDR1 is SQVTM and CDR2 is ANQGSEA. V lost 7 bases, J lost 4 bases, and 14 bases lay in between. The CDR3 extends over 13 amino acids. In nucleotides, the CDR3 is TGCAGCGACCGTTCGGGTGCGTACAATGAGCAGTTCTTC. This sequence encodes CSDRSGAYNEQFF.

This clonotype was recorded a few times. The chain couples TRBV7-3 to TRBJ1-5, with D perhaps matching TRBD1 (6 bases). The CDR3 is made up of 13 amino acids. Germline V gene sequence: CDR1 SGHTA, CDR2 FQGTGA. The germline V and J ends were trimmed by 0 bases and 12 bases, with 12 bases remaining between them. CDR3 in amino acids: CASSLTNTGHQHF. The CDR3 DNA sequence: TGTGCCAGCAGCTTAACCAATACAGGGCACCAGCATTTT.